A single sample is the source of the 23 T cell receptor beta chains below, sequenced in a study of beta chain features in type 1 diabetes. As every portion of the isolated RNA was reverse transcribed, the sequencing read expressed TCRB transcripts. TCRdb's copy holds only in-frame clones and misses some; the assay was immunoSEQ multiplex PCR. The table includes 900,000 or so clones, about a sixth detected once. The source material was naive CD4+ T cells from blood. The source is a woman between 18 and 29 years old in good health.

V gene TRBV7-9 combines with J gene TRBJ2-7; 8 bases are shared with TRBD1. Looked up from germline, CDR1 is SEHNR and CDR2 is FQNEAQ (reference sequence). V lost 3 bases and J lost 3; bases outside the gene matches: 10. The CDR3 has 16 amino acids. The CDR3 sequence is CASSFPTGQAFYEQYF. The CDR3 coding sequence is TGTGCCAGCAGCTTCCCAACGGGACAGGCGTTCTACGAGCAGTACTTC.

The chain recombines TRBV4-2 with TRBJ2-1; the D call may be TRBD1 or TRBD2 (5 bases each). The CDR3 is made up of 17 amino acids. With 1 base removed from V and 3 bases from J, the gap between germline ends came to 16 bases. The germline V gene encodes CDR1 LGHNA and CDR2 YNFKEQ. CDR3 sequence: CASSQGVGNGGYNEQFF. For the CDR3, the DNA is TGTGCCAGCAGCCAAGGTGTTGGAAATGGGGGCTACAATGAGCAGTTCTTC.

Only one count was recorded for this clone. This chain uses TRBV5-4 with TRBJ2-7, with 8 bases identical to TRBD1. The germline V gene has CDR1 SGHNT and CDR2 YYREEE (reference sequence). This CDR3 spans 14 amino acids. Trimming took 4 bases from V and 8 from J; bases not matched to a gene: 11. DNA of the CDR3: TGTGCCAGCAGCCCGACCCCAGGGGGCCGAAAGCAGTACTTC. This codes for CASSPTPGGRKQYF.

This clone was counted only a few times. V usage is TRBV5-6 and J usage is TRBJ1-1; 10 bases map to TRBD1. Germline CDR1 SGHDT, CDR2 YYEEEE. The V and J ends lost 3 bases and 4 bases, in that order; junction bases with no gene match: 3. There are 14 residues in the CDR3. The CDR3 loop reads CASSSDRGLTEAFF. CDR3 DNA: TGTGCCAGCAGCTCTGACAGGGGGCTCACTGAAGCTTTCTTT.

This clone was seen a few times. V and J are TRBV7-2 and TRBJ2-1; 9 nucleotides agree with TRBD2. Losses at the gene ends were 2 bases for V and 4 bases for J; bases not matched to a gene: 3. The CDR3 has 15 residues. Germline-derived CDR1 and CDR2 are SGHTA and FQGNSA. CDR3 sequence: CASSLWTSAYNEQFF. CDR3 coding DNA: TGTGCCAGCAGCTTATGGACTAGCGCATACAATGAGCAGTTCTTC.

Only a few counts were recorded for this clone. V usage is TRBV5-1 and J usage is TRBJ2-7; no firm D call. V lost 0 bases and J 2 bases, leaving 9 bases between the germline ends. The CDR3 spans 14 residues. The germline CDR1 and CDR2 sequences are SGHRS and YFSETQ. This CDR3 reads CASSLGRYPYEQYF. CDR3 nucleotides: TGCGCCAGCAGCTTGGGGCGGTACCCCTACGAGCAGTACTTC. The full variable domain, with the rest looked up from reference TRBV5-1 and TRBJ2-7, is KAGVTQTPRYLIKTRGQQVTLSCSPISGHRSVSWYQQTPGQGLQFLFEYFSETQRNKGNFPGRFSGRQFSNSRSEMNVSTLELGDSALYLCASSLGRYPYEQYFGPGTRLTVT.

The chain combines TRBV2 with TRBJ2-1; D tentatively fits TRBD1 or TRBD2 (6 bases each). CDR3 length equals 14 residues. V was trimmed by 6 bases and J by 1 base, leaving 10 bases between them. Germline CDR1 and CDR2: SNHLY and FYNNEI. CDR3 sequence: CASRQGGSYNEQFF. The CDR3 region has the DNA TGTGCCAGCAGACAGGGAGGTTCCTACAATGAGCAGTTCTTC. Based on the CDR3 plus reference TRBV2 and TRBJ2-1, the full variable domain is EPEVTQTPSHQVTQMGQEVILRCVPISNHLYFYWYRQILGQKVEFLVSFYNNEISEKSEIFDDQFSVERPDGSNFTLKIRSTKLEDSAMYFCASRQGGSYNEQFFGPGTRLTVL.

A few counts support this clone. The identical CDR3 is also encoded by other nucleotide sequences in the sample. This chain connects TRBV18 to TRBJ2-7; D possibly corresponds to TRBD1 (6 bases). This CDR3 comprises 14 residues. Trimming pared 0 bases from V and 2 bases from J, leaving 8 bases between. CDR1 is KGHSH, CDR2 LQKENI, per germline. This CDR3 reads CASSPPGQPYEQYF. The CDR3 nucleotides read TGTGCCAGCTCACCACCGGGACAACCCTACGAGCAGTACTTC.

This chain joins TRBV21-1 and TRBJ2-1; the D call of TRBD1 is as the table states it, not checked on the DNA. TRBV21-1 is termed a pseudogene. The CDR3 spans 17 residues. The CDR3 DNA reads as TGTGCCAGCAGCAAAGCTATACTTCCCCTACAGGGGGGTGCGCAGTTCTTC. Protein sequence: CASSKAILPLQGGAQFF.

The rearrangement joins TRBV18 to TRBJ1-2; unclear D gene. CDR3 length: 16 amino acids. Germline lookup yields CDR1 KGHSH and CDR2 LQKENI. V was clipped by 2 bases and J by 6 bases, with 19 bases between them. CDR3: CASSPYQHFSEDGYTF. CDR3 DNA sequence: TGTGCCAGCTCACCATACCAGCACTTCTCTGAAGATGGCTACACCTTC.

The CDR3 sequence: CATSRDLPGQGSYEQFF. The CDR3 nucleotides read TGTGCCACCAGCAGAGATCTCCCAGGACAGGGGTCATACGAGCAGTTCTTC. The rearrangement links TRBV15 to TRBJ2-1; TRBD1 agrees at 9 bases. The CDR3 has 17 residues. CDR1 LNHNV and CDR2 YYDKDF come from the germline V gene (reference sequence). J gave up 10 bases and V 0 bases, and 13 bases lay outside the gene matches.

In its sample, this clone was seen a few times. The chain uses TRBV2 and TRBJ2-3; 7 nucleotides line up with TRBD2. There are 12 residues in the CDR3. Germline V gene data show CDR1 as SNHLY and CDR2 as FYNNEI. The V and J ends lost 6 bases and 6 bases, in that order; junction bases with no gene match: 3. The CDR3 region is CASSPREDTQYF. CDR3 coding DNA: TGTGCCAGCAGCCCGCGGGAGGATACGCAGTATTTT. Drawing the rest from reference TRBV2 and TRBJ2-3, the complete variable domain is EPEVTQTPSHQVTQMGQEVILRCVPISNHLYFYWYRQILGQKVEFLVSFYNNEISEKSEIFDDQFSVERPDGSNFTLKIRSTKLEDSAMYFCASSPREDTQYFGPGTRLTVL.

This clone has more than one count but fewer than ten. The chain couples TRBV5-8 to TRBJ1-1, with a possible D match to TRBD1 (6 bases). The length of the CDR3 is 15 residues. The V end was cut by 5 bases, the J end by 1 base, with 15 bases between. Germline assignment: CDR1 SGHTS and CDR2 YDEGEE. In DNA form, the CDR3 reads TGTGCCAGCAGGCCGTACCGGGGGGCGAACACTGAAGCTTTCTTT. The encoded protein is CASRPYRGANTEAFF.

This CDR3 is CASSSGQGWTEAFF. CDR3 bases: TGTGCCAGCAGTTCGGGACAGGGCTGGACTGAAGCTTTCTTT. The V and J genes are TRBV6-5 and TRBJ1-1, with TRBD1 matching 9 bases. V gave up 4 bases and J gave up 5 bases; unmatched junction bases: 5. The CDR3 is 14 amino acids. Germline-derived CDR1 and CDR2 are MNHEY and SVGAGI.

The chain couples TRBV4-2 to TRBJ2-3, with D hard to call. V lost 0 bases and J lost 0, with 4 bases in between. From germline, CDR1 is LGHNA and CDR2 YNFKEQ. The CDR3 runs 14 residues. CDR3 sequence (DNA): TGTGCCAGCAGCCAAGATTCTAGCACAGATACGCAGTATTTT. Its protein is CASSQDSSTDTQYF.

V is TRBV5-1 and J is TRBJ2-5; 10 bases agree with TRBD2. V lost 5 bases and J lost 2; bases outside the gene matches: 6. CDR1 is SGHRS, CDR2 YFSETQ, per germline. There are 15 residues in the CDR3. The CDR3 reads CASRTGTSEQETQYF. CDR3 DNA sequence: TGCGCCAGCAGGACCGGGACTAGCGAACAAGAGACCCAGTACTTC.

This clone was counted between two and nine times. The chain links TRBV11-1 to TRBJ2-7, with 10 positions matching TRBD2. V shed 6 bases and J 5 bases; nucleotides not matched to a gene: 7. The CDR3 runs to 14 residues. Germline CDR1 SGHAT, CDR2 FQDESV (reference sequence). CDR3 in DNA: TGTGCCAGCAGGTCTAGCGGGAGTTGGGACGAGCAGTACTTC. The encoded protein is CASRSSGSWDEQYF.

V is TRBV28 and J is TRBJ2-7; the match to TRBD1 covers 8 bases. Germline V gene sequence: CDR1 MDHEN, CDR2 SYDVKM. With 2 bases clipped from V and 11 bases from J, the junction kept 8 bases outside the gene matches. The CDR3 runs to 13 residues. In nucleotides, the CDR3 is TGTGCCAGCAGTTTACTCCTTGGACAGGGAAAGTACTTC. Translating gives CASSLLLGQGKYF.

This clone was seen a handful of times. The V call is TRBV4-2, the J call TRBJ2-7, with TRBD2 as a possible D gene (5 bases). CDR1 is LGHNA and CDR2 is YNFKEQ in the germline V gene. The ends were cut back, 0 bases at V and 5 bases at J, with 11 bases in the middle. The CDR3 is made up of 14 amino acids. As DNA, the CDR3 is TGTGCCAGCAGCCAAGATCGGCTAGCCCACGAGCAGTACTTC. This gives the protein CASSQDRLAHEQYF.

The chain uses TRBV28 and TRBJ1-5, with D tentatively TRBD1 (5 bases). Looked up from germline, CDR1 is MDHEN and CDR2 is SYDVKM. V gave up 6 bases and J gave up 9 bases, with 18 bases separating them. This CDR3 comprises 14 residues. The chain's CDR3 is CASRTAGVSRPQHF. CDR3 sequence (DNA): TGTGCCAGCAGAACTGCGGGGGTTTCTAGGCCCCAGCATTTT.

The chain has TRBV7-8 and TRBJ2-1, with D perhaps TRBD1 (6 bases). Germline CDR1 reads SGHVS; CDR2 reads FQNEAQ. V was shortened by 5 bases and J by 5 bases, with 16 bases between the two germline ends. The CDR3 extends over 15 amino acids. This chain's CDR3 is CASSPRDQGHNEQFF. In DNA, the CDR3 is TGTGCCAGCAGCCCCCGGGACCAGGGGCACAATGAGCAGTTCTTC.

This clone came up a few times. The chain uses TRBV15 and TRBJ2-1, with 9 bases aligning to TRBD2. Germline-derived CDR1 and CDR2 are LNHNV and YYDKDF (reference sequence). The CDR3 has 14 amino acids. J was trimmed by 7 bases and V by 5 bases; bases with no gene match: 6. The DNA of the CDR3 is TGTGCCACCAGCCGCAGCGGGAGGTCTAATGAGCAGTTCTTC. Its protein product is CATSRSGRSNEQFF.

The chain uses TRBV7-9 and TRBJ1-2, with 7 bases fitting TRBD1. V was clipped by 1 base and J by 7 bases; unmatched bases: 9. The germline CDR1 and CDR2 sequences are SEHNR and FQNEAQ (reference sequence). CDR3 length equals 15 residues. The DNA for the CDR3 is TGTGCCAGCAGCTTAGAGGGGGCAGGATTCCGTGGCTACACCTTC. Translated: CASSLEGAGFRGYTF.